A single count supports the clone carrying this TCR beta chain. Its matching antigen is unknown. This record belongs to a study of vaccination effects on CD4 cells after COVID-19. Here immunoSEQ multiplex PCR was the method, and the copy in TCRdb shows in-frame clones only, minus some. The table has roughly 70,000 clones, roughly three quarters seen once. Germline CDR1 is SGDLS and CDR2 is YYNGEE. The CDR3 totals 16 residues. J lost 7 bases, V lost 3 bases, and 10 bases had no gene match. Before sequencing took place, the ViraFEST assay used viral peptide pools to expand antigen-specific CD4+ T cells. Following a roughly 11-day culture, CD4+ T cells were purified. Each participant was administered two doses of either the BNT162b2 or the mRNA-1273 vaccine. The study's findings and limits: Nearly all vaccine-induced clones in healthy recipients recognized only SARS-CoV-2. Sampling in the study covered few convalescent patients and included no early post-infection timepoints. At late timepoints after vaccination, vaccine- and infection-induced clones shrank markedly.

The source of this sequence is a human donor who received a COVID-19 vaccine. This chain connects TRBV9 to TRBJ1-6; 7 positions match TRBD1. The starting material was CD4+ T cells from PBMCs cultured with HCoV-OC43 spike peptides, obtained after COVID-19 vaccination. Subset meaning: HCoV-OC43 spike overlapping peptide pool stimulation. In DNA, the CDR3 is TGTGCCAGCAGCGAGCCCAGACAGGGCGGGAATTCACCCCTCCACTTT. Its translation: CASSEPRQGGNSPLHF. Based on the CDR3 plus reference TRBV9 and TRBJ1-6, the full variable domain is DSGVTQTPKHLITATGQRVTLRCSPRSGDLSVYWYQQSLDQGLQFLIQYYNGEERAKGNILERFSAQQFPDLHSELNLSSLELGDSALYFCASSEPRQGGNSPLHFGNGTRLTVT.